These 26 T cell receptor beta chains were all obtained from the same sample, sequenced in a study of T-cell reconstitution after alpha-beta-depleted transplantation in children. Unique molecular identifiers were built into the TCRbeta library. TCRdb recomputed calls from the PCR reads with MiXCR, one row per CDR3 protein. The repertoire holds 350,000 to 500,000 distinct CDR3 sequences, with approximately 42% as singletons. The sample here was PBMCs, taken before TCRalphabeta/CD19-depleted stem cell transplant. The source of these receptors is a girl aged 2 to 9 with aplastic anemia, due to receive a stem cell transplant.

The sample holds a few counts of this clonotype. The V call is TRBV10-2, the J call TRBJ2-7; the match to TRBD1 covers 10 bases. Germline-derived CDR1 and CDR2 are WSHSY and SAAADI. The CDR3 runs 16 residues. The trim removed 4 bases at V and 4 bases at J, leaving 10 bases unmatched. The CDR3 loop reads CASSGLRTGGGYEQYF. The CDR3 DNA reads as TGCGCCAGCAGTGGTCTCCGGACAGGGGGGGGTTACGAGCAGTACTTC.

This chain uses TRBV29-1 with TRBJ1-4; no clear D gene. The V and J ends lost 5 bases and 8 bases respectively, with 15 bases between them. Germline-derived CDR1 and CDR2 are SQVTM and ANQGSEA. There are 13 residues in the CDR3. CDR3 sequence: CSVLAPTEEKLFF. The DNA of the CDR3 is TGCAGCGTTCTGGCCCCAACGGAGGAAAAACTGTTTTTT. The complete variable domain, with remaining parts taken from reference TRBV29-1 and TRBJ1-4, reads SAVISQKPSRDICQRGTSLTIQCQVDSQVTMMFWYRQQPGQSLTLIATANQGSEATYESGFVIDKFPISRPNLTFSTLTVSNMSPEDSSIYLCSVLAPTEEKLFFGSGTQLSVL.

This clonotype was seen repeatedly, ten times or more. This rearrangement joins TRBV15 to TRBJ2-1; possibly TRBD2 for D (7 bases). Looked up from germline, CDR1 is LNHNV and CDR2 is YYDKDF (reference sequence). The length of the CDR3 is 15 residues. V was trimmed by 6 bases and J by 6 bases, leaving 18 bases between them. The CDR3 spells CATRLGGGAANEQFF. DNA for the CDR3: TGTGCCACCAGGTTGGGAGGGGGGGCCGCCAATGAGCAGTTCTTC.

This clonotype was counted many times. This chain uses TRBV12-3 or TRBV12-4 with TRBJ2-7; D might be TRBD2 (6 bases). This CDR3 is 13 amino acids long. The V end was cut by 3 bases, the J end by 4 bases, with 10 bases between. This CDR3 reads CASSFWDSYEQYF. The CDR3 nucleotides read TGTGCCAGCAGTTTCTGGGACTCATACGAGCAGTACTTC.

There are a few counts of this clonotype. The CDR3 DNA is TGTGCCAGCAGCCAGGGAGGAGTCGAAGCTTTCTTT. This encodes CASSQGGVEAFF. This chain connects TRBV21-1 to TRBJ1-1. TRBV21-1 is a listed pseudogene. This CDR3 region has 12 residues.

This clonotype was detected a few times. CDR3 in amino acids: CASSQVPPSGDSYNEQFF. The CDR3, as DNA: TGTGCCAGCAGCCAAGTCCCCCCCAGCGGGGATTCCTACAATGAGCAGTTCTTC. The genes are TRBV14 and TRBJ2-1; 7 nucleotides align to TRBD2. Germline V gene sequence: CDR1 SGHDN, CDR2 FVKESK. This CDR3 has 18 residues. V dropped 1 base and J dropped 1; count of bases not matched to a gene: 10.

The table lists this clonotype with many counts. V is TRBV11-2 and J is TRBJ2-1; TRBD2 matches 8 bases. The CDR3 sequence is 15 residues long. Germline CDR1 reads SGHAT; CDR2 reads FQNNGV. The ends lost 2 bases at V and 9 bases at J; junction bases unmatched: 9. CDR3 protein: CASSLLAGIWGEQFF. CDR3 coding DNA: TGTGCCAGCAGCTTACTAGCGGGCATTTGGGGTGAGCAGTTCTTC.

This clonotype was found many times. The rearrangement uses TRBV20-1 and TRBJ1-6; 7 bases align to TRBD1. Per germline, CDR1 DFQATT and CDR2 SNEGSKA (reference sequence). V was clipped by 6 bases and J by 8 bases; unmatched bases: 4. The CDR3 extends over 12 amino acids. Written as DNA, the CDR3 is TGCAGTGCGCTAACAGGGGATTCACCCCTCCACTTT. This encodes CSALTGDSPLHF.

This clonotype was found a few times. The chain recombines TRBV6-5 with TRBJ1-5; 9 bases match TRBD1. Germline V lookup: CDR1 MNHEY, CDR2 SVGAGI. The CDR3 is 16 residues long. Losses at the gene ends were 2 bases for V and 3 bases for J; bases not matched to a gene: 5. Written as DNA, the CDR3 is TGTGCCAGCAGTTACACGGGACAGGGATACAATCAGCCCCAGCATTTT. It specifies CASSYTGQGYNQPQHF.

This chain connects TRBV20-1 to TRBJ1-4; 8 bases match TRBD1. The V segment lost 5 bases and the J segment 6 bases; nucleotides outside the gene matches: 5. CDR3 size: 13 residues. CDR1 DFQATT and CDR2 SNEGSKA come from the germline V gene (reference sequence). The CDR3 coding sequence is TGCAGTGCTCGACAGGGGAGGGATGAAAAACTGTTTTTT. It yields the protein CSARQGRDEKLFF.

In nucleotides, the CDR3 is TGCAGTGCGGATACCGGGACCCTCCTGGAAAACACCATATATTTT. Translation: CSADTGTLLENTIYF. The chain recombines TRBV20-1 with TRBJ1-3, with a tentative D call TRBD1 (5 bases). CDR1 is DFQATT and CDR2 is SNEGSKA in the germline V gene (reference sequence). The CDR3 length is 15 residues. The V end lost 6 bases, the J end lost 6 bases, and 21 bases lay between the germline ends.

This chain joins TRBV6-1 and TRBJ2-2; maybe TRBD1 (6 bases). This CDR3 has 15 amino acids. V lost 11 bases and J 2 bases, leaving 18 bases between the germline ends. CDR1 and CDR2 (germline): MNHNS, SASEGT. In DNA, the CDR3 is TGTGCCGGCCGAGGGGGAAACCTAAACACCGGGGAGCTGTTTTTT. Its translation is CAGRGGNLNTGELFF.

The V and J genes are TRBV20-1 and TRBJ2-7; 11 nucleotides match TRBD2. The CDR3 contains 15 residues. From germline, CDR1 is DFQATT and CDR2 SNEGSKA (reference sequence). V shed 4 bases, J shed 2 bases, and the junction held 7 bases outside the gene matches. The CDR3 DNA sequence: TGCAGTGCTACCCTGATAGCGGGAGGGGCCTACGAGCAGTACTTC. Protein: CSATLIAGGAYEQYF.

This clonotype was seen at least ten times. The gene calls are TRBV15 and TRBJ2-1, with 12 bases identical to TRBD2. Germline values: CDR1 LNHNV, CDR2 YYDKDF (reference sequence). The CDR3 is made up of 15 amino acids. After removal of 4 bases from V and 10 bases from J, the junction contained 8 bases not matched to a gene. CDR3 DNA: TGTGCCACCAGCACGACTAGCGGGAGCGTCTGGGAGCAGTTCTTC. It yields the protein CATSTTSGSVWEQFF.

This rearrangement joins TRBV20-1 to TRBJ2-5; D ambiguous. The germline V gene has CDR1 DFQATT and CDR2 SNEGSKA (reference sequence). This CDR3 has 13 residues. Trimming left V 0 bases short and J 5 bases short, with 10 bases between. The CDR3 DNA follows: TGCAGTGCTAGAGAGTGGCGTCCGGAGACCCAGTACTTC. Translated: CSAREWRPETQYF.

This clonotype came up many times. The chain uses TRBV20-1 and TRBJ2-1; possibly TRBD2 for D (6 bases). The CDR3 covers 14 residues. Trimming stripped 0 bases from V and 1 base from J, with 7 bases between. CDR1 is DFQATT, CDR2 SNEGSKA, per germline (reference sequence). In nucleotides, the CDR3 is TGCAGTGCTAGAGATGGGACTTCCTACAATGAGCAGTTCTTC. Translating gives CSARDGTSYNEQFF.

The CDR3 DNA reads as TGTGCCAGCAGCCAGGTAGCTGAGGGTACGCAGTATTTT. Residues: CASSQVAEGTQYF. The chain joins TRBV5-5 to TRBJ2-3; a possible D gene is TRBD2 (5 bases). Germline V gene sequence: CDR1 SGHKS, CDR2 YYEKEE (reference sequence). Trimming shortened V by 4 bases and J by 8 bases, and 14 bases separated the two germline ends. CDR3 size: 13 residues.

This clonotype came up many times. The rearrangement uses TRBV20-1 and TRBJ2-7; TRBD1 agrees at 7 bases. Trimming at V came to 5 bases and at J to 6 bases, leaving 10 bases not matched to a gene. The length of the CDR3 is 13 residues. CDR1 and CDR2 from the germline V gene are DFQATT and SNEGSKA (reference sequence). The CDR3 bases are TGCAGTGCTTATCACAGGGGTTTAGTCGAGCAGTACTTC. Amino acid sequence: CSAYHRGLVEQYF.

V gene TRBV3-1 combines with J gene TRBJ2-7, with 12 bases lining up with TRBD2. V gave up 11 bases and J gave up 1 base; unmatched junction bases: 21. The CDR3 totals 19 residues. Germline CDR1 reads LGHDT; CDR2 reads YNNKEL (reference sequence). CDR3 loop: CACCLNAPGLAGPSYEQYF. Written as DNA, the CDR3 is TGTGCCTGCTGCCTTAATGCCCCGGGACTAGCGGGCCCTTCCTACGAGCAGTACTTC.

This clonotype was seen a few times. V is TRBV12-3 or TRBV12-4 and J is TRBJ2-2; D tentatively fits TRBD1 or TRBD2 (5 bases each). The CDR3 extends over 17 amino acids. V dropped 3 bases and J dropped 6 bases, with 20 bases sitting between them. The CDR3 region is CASSLVPNLGDPGELFF. In nucleotides, the CDR3 is TGTGCCAGCAGTTTGGTTCCTAATCTAGGGGACCCCGGGGAGCTGTTTTTT.

The chain couples TRBV12-3 or TRBV12-4 to TRBJ2-3; D remains ambiguous. The CDR3 has 14 amino acids. Between the trimmed V and J ends, which lost 3 bases and 7 bases, there was a span of 14 bases. This CDR3 is CASSLTRSRNTQYF. DNA for the CDR3: TGTGCCAGCAGTTTGACCCGCTCTCGAAATACGCAGTATTTT.

This clonotype was seen more than once but under ten times. CDR3 nucleotide sequence: TGTGCCAGCAGTTACGCGGGGGCGGAATACTTC. Its translation: CASSYAGAEYF. The chain couples TRBV6-5 to TRBJ2-7; D may be TRBD2 (7 bases). V was cut by 2 bases and J by 13 bases, with 12 bases left in between. The CDR3 runs to 11 residues. The germline CDR1 and CDR2 sequences are MNHEY and SVGAGI.

The rearrangement links TRBV5-1 to TRBJ2-7, with D possibly TRBD2 on 7 matching bases. Germline V gene lookup returns CDR1 SGHRS and CDR2 YFSETQ. V was pared by 5 bases and J by 2 bases, with 17 bases between. The CDR3 extends over 15 amino acids. The DNA for the CDR3 is TGCGCCAGCAGTGACAGGCAGAGCGGGACCTACGAGCAGTACTTC. This gives the protein CASSDRQSGTYEQYF.

The V and J genes are TRBV7-2 and TRBJ1-1, with 8 bases aligning to TRBD1. This CDR3 is built from 16 residues. The V segment lost 5 bases and the J segment 0 bases; nucleotides outside the gene matches: 8. From germline, CDR1 is SGHTA and CDR2 FQGNSA. The CDR3 DNA follows: TGTGCCAGCAGCATAACCGACAGGGGCGTGAACACTGAAGCTTTCTTT. Its protein product is CASSITDRGVNTEAFF.

This chain connects TRBV6-1 to TRBJ2-7, with TRBD2 identical over 8 bases. With V trimmed by 8 bases and J by 3 bases, 21 bases remained unmatched. This CDR3 is 18 amino acids long. Germline V gene data show CDR1 as MNHNS and CDR2 as SASEGT. The CDR3 region has the DNA TGTGCCAGCTTTGGGAATGTCCTGAGCCTAGCGGGCCTCTACGAGCAGTACTTC. As protein: CASFGNVLSLAGLYEQYF.

This clonotype came up many times. The V call is TRBV10-3, the J call TRBJ2-1; 13 bases match TRBD2. The J segment lost 6 bases and the V segment lost 4 bases, leaving 9 bases of the junction unmatched. The length of the CDR3 is 17 residues. Germline lookup yields CDR1 ENHRY and CDR2 SYGVKD. CDR3 region: CAISANSGTSGANEQFF. The CDR3 DNA is TGTGCCATCAGTGCTAACTCCGGGACTAGCGGGGCCAATGAGCAGTTCTTC.